The clone carrying this TCR beta chain has only a few counts. The entry originates in a study of blood T cell repertoires in COVID-19. Overall study context: Samples representing acute and convalescent COVID-19 were sourced from the United States, Italy and Spain. PBMCs, B-cell-depleted T cells, or T cells were the source of the cDNA or gDNA that made up the material.

Sequencing was performed with immunoSEQ multiplex PCR; in TCRdb, only in-frame clones are kept and a portion is missing. Found here are over 200,000 clones, 85% to 90% of them singletons; the top ten hold 15% to 18%. This study enrolled people aged roughly 18 to 89 from about two dozen US geographic areas. The source material was PBMCs or T cells enriched from blood (not recorded which). This clonotype was sampled from a man younger than 35 who had recovered from COVID-19.

The CDR3, as DNA: TGTGCCAGCAGTTCGCAGGGGGCTATCCCTATAGGCTACACCTTC. Amino acid sequence: CASSSQGAIPIGYTF. The gene calls are TRBV28 and TRBJ1-2, with 8 bases lining up with TRBD1. The J segment lost 8 bases and the V segment lost 4 bases, leaving 12 bases of the junction unmatched. Germline CDR1 and CDR2: MDHEN and SYDVKM. There are 15 residues in the CDR3.